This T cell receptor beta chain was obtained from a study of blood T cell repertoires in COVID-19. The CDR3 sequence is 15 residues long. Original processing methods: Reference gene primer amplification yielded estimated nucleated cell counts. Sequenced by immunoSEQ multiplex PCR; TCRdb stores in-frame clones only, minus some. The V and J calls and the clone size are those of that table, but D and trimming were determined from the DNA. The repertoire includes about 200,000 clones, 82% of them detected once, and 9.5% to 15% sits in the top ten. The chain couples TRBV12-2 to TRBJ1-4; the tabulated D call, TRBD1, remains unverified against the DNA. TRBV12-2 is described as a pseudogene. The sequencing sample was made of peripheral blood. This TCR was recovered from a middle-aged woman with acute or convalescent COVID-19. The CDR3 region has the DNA TGTGCAAGTCGCTTAGCCTCAGCAACTAATGAAAAACTGTTTTTT. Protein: CASRLASATNEKLFF.